The 5 T cell receptor beta chains given below trace back to one sample, sequenced in a study of PD-L1 blockade in urothelial cancer. The repertoire was sequenced with immunoSEQ multiplex PCR; TCRdb's copy has only in-frame clones and lacks some. The sample includes about 45,000 clones, 70% to 90% seen only once; the top ten take more than 20%. Regarding time point: pretreatment peripheral blood. The material sequenced was PBMCs, taken around atezolizumab (anti-PD-L1) treatment. These receptors came from a donor aged 40 or older with urothelial cancer.

This chain joins TRBV5-1 and TRBJ1-2; 7 bases fit TRBD1. V dropped 4 bases and J dropped 8; count of bases not matched to a gene: 5. From germline, CDR1 is SGHRS and CDR2 YFSETQ. This CDR3 is built from 12 residues. CDR3 in DNA: TGCGCCAGCAGCGCCGGACAGGCCGGCTACACCTTC. It translates to CASSAGQAGYTF.

This clone has only a few counts. The CDR3 here is CASSLTATGGKNIQYF. The CDR3 DNA follows: TGTGCCAGCAGCCTCACAGCGACAGGGGGCAAAAACATTCAGTACTTC. The chain has TRBV4-2 and TRBJ2-4; 9 positions agree with TRBD1. The CDR3 has 16 residues. The ends lost 4 bases at V and 3 bases at J; junction bases unmatched: 7. Germline lookup yields CDR1 LGHNA and CDR2 YNFKEQ.

The chain joins TRBV5-4 to TRBJ1-2; tentative D call: TRBD1 (6 bases). Per the germline V gene, CDR1 is SGHNT and CDR2 is YYREEE (reference sequence). The CDR3 covers 14 residues. The ends were cut back, 4 bases at V and 9 bases at J, with 19 bases in the middle. CDR3 region: CASSTDSASWSYTF. CDR3 nucleotides: TGTGCCAGCAGCACGGACAGTGCCTCTTGGAGCTACACCTTC.

This chain connects TRBV7-8 to TRBJ2-2, with 9 bases matching TRBD2. J was trimmed by 1 base and V by 1 base; bases with no gene match: 4. CDR3 length: 17 amino acids. Germline values: CDR1 SGHVS, CDR2 FQNEAQ. CDR3 region: CASSLGGTSRNTGELFF. The CDR3 DNA reads as TGTGCCAGCAGCTTAGGGGGGACTAGCAGGAACACCGGGGAGCTGTTTTTT. Drawing the rest from reference TRBV7-8 and TRBJ2-2, the complete variable domain is GAGVSQSPRYKVAKRGQDVALRCDPISGHVSLFWYQQALGQGPEFLTYFQNEAQLDKSGLPSDRFFAERPEGSVSTLKIQRTQQEDSAVYLCASSLGGTSRNTGELFFGEGSRLTVL.

The CDR3 protein is CASRPQGASNQPQHF. DNA for the CDR3: TGTGCCAGCAGACCACAGGGGGCGAGCAATCAGCCCCAGCATTTT. The gene calls are TRBV6-5 and TRBJ1-5; 9 bases align to TRBD1. V was clipped by 6 bases and J by 1 base; unmatched bases: 4. The length of the CDR3 is 15 residues. CDR1 and CDR2 (germline): MNHEY, SVGAGI.